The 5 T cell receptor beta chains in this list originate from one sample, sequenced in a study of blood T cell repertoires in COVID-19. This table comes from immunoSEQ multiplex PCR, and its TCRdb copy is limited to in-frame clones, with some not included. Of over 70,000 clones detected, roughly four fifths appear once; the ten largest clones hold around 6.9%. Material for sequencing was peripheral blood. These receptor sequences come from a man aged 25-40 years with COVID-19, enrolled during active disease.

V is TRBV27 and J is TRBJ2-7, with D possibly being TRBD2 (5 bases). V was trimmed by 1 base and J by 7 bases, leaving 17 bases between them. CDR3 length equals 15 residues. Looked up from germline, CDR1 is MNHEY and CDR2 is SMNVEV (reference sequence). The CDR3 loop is CASSLFGLGSGEQYF. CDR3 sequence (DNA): TGTGCCAGCAGTTTATTTGGGCTGGGGTCGGGGGAGCAGTACTTC.

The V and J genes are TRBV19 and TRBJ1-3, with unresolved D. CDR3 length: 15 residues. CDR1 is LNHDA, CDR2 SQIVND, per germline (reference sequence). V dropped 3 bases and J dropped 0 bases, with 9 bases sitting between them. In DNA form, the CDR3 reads TGTGCCAGTAGTATGGCCGGGAGCTCTGGAAACACCATATATTTT. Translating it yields CASSMAGSSGNTIYF.

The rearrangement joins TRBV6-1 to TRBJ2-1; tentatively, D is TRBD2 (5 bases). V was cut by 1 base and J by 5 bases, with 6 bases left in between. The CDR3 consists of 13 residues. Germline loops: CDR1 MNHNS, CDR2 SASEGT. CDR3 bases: TGTGCCAGCAGTGAAGTAGCGAACAATGAGCAGTTCTTC. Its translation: CASSEVANNEQFF.

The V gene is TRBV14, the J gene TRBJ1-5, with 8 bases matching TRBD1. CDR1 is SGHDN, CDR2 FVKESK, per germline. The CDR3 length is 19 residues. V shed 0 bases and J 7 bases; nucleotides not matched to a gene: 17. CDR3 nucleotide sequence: TGTGCCAGCAGCCAAGAACCGCGCAGGAAGGACAGGGAGATCCAGCCCCAGCATTTT. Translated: CASSQEPRRKDREIQPQHF.

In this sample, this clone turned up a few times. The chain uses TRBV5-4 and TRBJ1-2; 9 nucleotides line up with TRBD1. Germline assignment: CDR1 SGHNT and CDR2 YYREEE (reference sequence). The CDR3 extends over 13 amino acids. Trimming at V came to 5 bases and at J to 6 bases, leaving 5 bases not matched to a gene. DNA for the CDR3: TGTGCCAGCAGACCACGACAGGGGGATGGCTACACCTTC. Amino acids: CASRPRQGDGYTF.